Shown below are 25 T cell receptor beta chains from a single sample sequenced in a study of monozygotic twins with cystic fibrosis. Assay used: immunoSEQ multiplex PCR; TCRdb lists only in-frame clones, some missing. The sample holds approximately 33,000 clones, about 80% seen once. Sample: blood. The source is a girl aged 2-10 years with cystic fibrosis.

The genes are TRBV6-7 and TRBJ1-6; D call uncertain. TRBV6-7 is filed as an ORF, its function uncertain. The CDR3 is 16 residues long. Trimming took off 6 bases at V and 7 bases at J, with 19 bases between the two ends. In DNA, the CDR3 is TGTGCCAGCAGCCGCCCGTTTCCCAATGGAAATTCACCCCTCCACTTT. It encodes CASSRPFPNGNSPLHF.

The chain recombines TRBV6-1 with TRBJ1-3; no reliable D call. This CDR3 spans 14 amino acids. Trimming took 7 bases from V and 9 from J, leaving 19 bases between them. The germline V gene encodes CDR1 MNHNS and CDR2 SASEGT. Here the CDR3 DNA reads TGTGCCAGCACAAGAGTACTGGTTGAGGGCACCATATATTTT. Translating gives CASTRVLVEGTIYF.

The rearrangement joins TRBV4-2 to TRBJ2-7; TRBD2 matches 8 bases. There are 17 residues in the CDR3. Losses at the gene ends were 4 bases for V and 3 bases for J; bases not matched to a gene: 14. The germline CDR1 and CDR2 sequences are LGHNA and YNFKEQ. The CDR3, as DNA: TGTGCCAGCAGCCGAGAATCAGGACTAGCCGACAACTACGAGCAGTACTTC. Translated: CASSRESGLADNYEQYF.

This chain connects TRBV11-2 to TRBJ1-2; 10 positions match TRBD1. This CDR3 region has 17 residues. The trim removed 5 bases at V and 2 bases at J, leaving 11 bases unmatched. The germline gives CDR1 SGHAT, CDR2 FQNNGV. As DNA, the CDR3 is TGTGCCAGCAGCGCCGGGACAGGGGTCCTACTAAACTATGGCTACACCTTC. It specifies CASSAGTGVLLNYGYTF.

V usage is TRBV27 and J usage is TRBJ2-1; 10 bases line up with TRBD1. The CDR3 has 14 residues. Germline-derived CDR1 and CDR2 are MNHEY and SMNVEV (reference sequence). The V and J ends lost 6 bases and 7 bases, in that order; junction bases with no gene match: 6. The CDR3 here is CASRTGGYGNEQFF. The CDR3, as DNA: TGTGCCAGCAGGACAGGGGGCTATGGAAATGAGCAGTTCTTC.

The rearrangement links TRBV11-2 to TRBJ1-1; 7 bases agree with TRBD1. Germline trimming cut 4 bases from V and 1 base from J; bases unmatched to any gene: 9. The germline gives CDR1 SGHAT, CDR2 FQNNGV. The length of the CDR3 is 16 residues. CDR3 protein: CASSYRTGAQNTEAFF. In DNA form, the CDR3 reads TGTGCCAGCAGCTACCGAACAGGGGCCCAGAACACTGAAGCTTTCTTT.

The J gene is TRBJ2-2, the V gene TRBV5-1, with 8 bases fitting TRBD2. The CDR3 runs 16 residues. In germline, CDR1 is SGHRS, CDR2 YFSETQ. Unmatched junction bases numbered 4, after V lost 3 bases and J lost 0 bases. CDR3 DNA sequence: TGCGCCAGCAGCTCGGGACTAGGCGCGAACACCGGGGAGCTGTTTTTT. This sequence encodes CASSSGLGANTGELFF.

The chain employs TRBV9 and TRBJ1-3, with D unclear. The CDR3 covers 19 residues. V shed 0 bases and J shed 1 base, with 20 bases lying between them. The germline V gene encodes CDR1 SGDLS and CDR2 YYNGEE. In nucleotides, the CDR3 is TGTGCCAGCAGCGTAGTGGGAAGGGAGTCTTCACCTTCTGGAAACACCATATATTTT. It translates to CASSVVGRESSPSGNTIYF.

This clone has just one count. The chain employs TRBV7-9 and TRBJ2-7; D ambiguous. CDR1 SEHNR and CDR2 FQNEAQ come from the germline V gene (reference sequence). Trimming took 5 bases from V and 5 from J, leaving 16 bases between them. The CDR3 covers 14 residues. The DNA for the CDR3 is TGTGCCAGCAGCCCTTGGGAACAGAAAAACGAGCAGTACTTC. Its protein is CASSPWEQKNEQYF.

In this sample, this clone turned up once. V usage is TRBV4-1 and J usage is TRBJ2-2; a weak D match, TRBD1 (5 bases). The V gene's germline CDR1 is MGHRA and CDR2 YSYEKL. V lost 8 bases to trimming and J lost 1 base, with 8 bases between them. This CDR3 region has 13 residues. The CDR3 here is CASEDKNTGELFF. The CDR3 DNA is TGCGCCAGCGAGGACAAGAACACCGGGGAGCTGTTTTTT.

This CDR3 reads CATMDRGPTGELFF. In nucleotides, the CDR3 is TGCGCCACTATGGACAGGGGACCAACCGGGGAGCTGTTTTTT. The rearrangement links TRBV5-1 to TRBJ2-2; 9 bases agree with TRBD1. The CDR3 covers 14 residues. The V segment lost 9 bases and the J segment 5 bases; nucleotides outside the gene matches: 8. Germline V CDR1 and CDR2: SGHRS, YFSETQ.

This chain connects TRBV15 to TRBJ1-5, with a tentative D call TRBD1 (6 bases). This CDR3 is built from 19 residues. Germline values: CDR1 LNHNV, CDR2 YYDKDF (reference sequence). The ends were cut back, 5 bases at V and 5 bases at J, with 28 bases in the middle. The CDR3 sequence is CATSFQGTTDPYYHQPQHF. Written as DNA, the CDR3 is TGTGCCACCAGCTTCCAGGGGACAACCGATCCCTACTACCATCAGCCCCAGCATTTT.

The chain links TRBV10-3 to TRBJ1-2, with TRBD1 matching 8 bases. After removal of 2 bases from V and 1 base from J, the junction contained 3 bases not matched to a gene. Germline values: CDR1 ENHRY, CDR2 SYGVKD. The CDR3 totals 15 residues. CDR3 in amino acids: CAISERRGHNYGYTF. CDR3 DNA: TGTGCCATCAGTGAGCGCAGGGGGCATAACTATGGCTACACCTTC.

The rearrangement joins TRBV5-1 to TRBJ2-1; D may be TRBD1 (5 bases). With 0 bases removed from V and 7 bases from J, the gap between germline ends came to 14 bases. This CDR3 spans 15 amino acids. Germline CDR1 and CDR2: SGHRS and YFSETQ. CDR3 residues: CASSLEGVSPNEQFF. Here the CDR3 DNA reads TGCGCCAGCAGCTTGGAAGGGGTTAGCCCGAATGAGCAGTTCTTC.

V and J are TRBV27 and TRBJ2-3, with D maybe TRBD2 (6 bases). Trimming cost V 2 bases and J 3 bases, with 9 bases left between them. CDR1 and CDR2 (germline): MNHEY, SMNVEV (reference sequence). The CDR3 is made up of 14 amino acids. The chain's CDR3 is CASSLRLGTDTQYF. CDR3 bases: TGTGCCAGCAGTTTACGACTAGGGACAGATACGCAGTATTTT.

This clone is a singleton in its sample. CDR3 nucleotide sequence: TGCGCCAGCAGCCAAGATCTGGCGCGGGGCTGGGGATACGAGCAGTACTTC. Protein: CASSQDLARGWGYEQYF. The J gene is TRBJ2-7, the V gene TRBV4-3; D might be TRBD2 (6 bases). The length of the CDR3 is 17 residues. Germline V gives CDR1 LGHNA, CDR2 YSLEER. The germline V and J ends were trimmed by 0 bases and 4 bases, with 19 bases remaining between them.

The V call is TRBV6-1, the J call TRBJ2-2; weak D call: TRBD1 (5 bases). There are 13 residues in the CDR3. Per the germline V gene, CDR1 is MNHNS and CDR2 is SASEGT. V lost 8 bases and J lost 4, with 11 bases in between. The CDR3 sequence: CASSSGATGELFF. Here the CDR3 DNA reads TGTGCCAGCTCATCTGGGGCCACCGGGGAGCTGTTTTTT.

The gene calls are TRBV27 and TRBJ1-5, with unresolved D. The V end was cut by 2 bases, the J end by 2 bases, with 10 bases between. The CDR3 consists of 15 residues. Germline CDR1 reads MNHEY; CDR2 reads SMNVEV (reference sequence). CDR3 sequence reads: CASSLVWAGNQPQHF. The CDR3 nucleotides read TGTGCCAGCAGTTTAGTGTGGGCTGGCAATCAGCCCCAGCATTTT.

CDR3 DNA sequence: TGTGCCAGCAGCTTGGCGGGACTGTACAATGAGCAGTTCTTC. Encoded protein: CASSLAGLYNEQFF. The chain employs TRBV5-4 and TRBJ2-1; D is possibly TRBD2 (6 bases). With 0 bases removed from V and 4 bases from J, the gap between germline ends came to 8 bases. CDR1 is SGHNT, CDR2 YYREEE, per germline (reference sequence). This CDR3 is 14 amino acids long.

Of note for this clone: Other DNA sequences in this specimen translate into the identical CDR3. This chain connects TRBV20-1 to TRBJ2-5; D call uncertain. Trimming stripped 3 bases from V and 3 bases from J, with 2 bases between. This CDR3 contains 10 residues. CDR1 DFQATT and CDR2 SNEGSKA come from the germline V gene (reference sequence). CDR3 region: CSARKETQYF. DNA of the CDR3: TGCAGTGCTAGGAAAGAGACCCAGTACTTC.

The V and J genes are TRBV5-4 and TRBJ1-2; TRBD1 agrees at 7 bases. With V trimmed by 5 bases and J by 7 bases, 14 bases remained unmatched. The CDR3 length is 15 residues. From germline, CDR1 is SGHNT and CDR2 YYREEE (reference sequence). The CDR3 loop reads CASRLRRTGDGGYTF. CDR3 nucleotides: TGTGCCAGCAGACTGAGGCGAACAGGGGACGGTGGCTACACCTTC. The entire variable domain, with the rest obtained from reference TRBV5-4 and TRBJ1-2, is as follows: ETGVTQSPTHLIKTRGQQVTLRCSSQSGHNTVSWYQQALGQGPQFIFQYYREEENGRGNFPPRFSGLQFPNYSSELNVNALELDDSALYLCASRLRRTGDGGYTFGSGTRLTVV.

The chain links TRBV9 to TRBJ2-7; 9 bases line up with TRBD1. After removal of 4 bases from V and 3 bases from J, the junction contained 5 bases not matched to a gene. Germline CDR1 SGDLS, CDR2 YYNGEE. The CDR3 runs 14 residues. This CDR3 reads CASSTTGQGYEQYF. CDR3 DNA sequence: TGTGCCAGCAGCACAACGGGACAGGGCTACGAGCAGTACTTC.

The sample holds a few counts of this clone. This chain uses TRBV6-1 with TRBJ1-1, with a possible D match to TRBD1 (6 bases). Trimming removed 6 bases at V and 4 bases at J, with 12 bases between. The germline CDR1 and CDR2 sequences are MNHNS and SASEGT. The CDR3 has 13 residues. The CDR3 DNA reads as TGTGCCAGCAGGCCAACAGGGACCACTGAAGCTTTCTTT. It codes for CASRPTGTTEAFF.

The rearrangement joins TRBV4-1 to TRBJ1-2, with 10 bases that match TRBD1. Germline lookup yields CDR1 MGHRA and CDR2 YSYEKL. With V trimmed by 2 bases and J by 9 bases, 12 bases remained unmatched. The CDR3 runs 16 residues. CDR3: CASSQTGGTGAGSYTF. The CDR3 bases are TGCGCCAGCAGCCAAACGGGAGGGACAGGGGCGGGAAGCTACACCTTC.

The chain employs TRBV5-3 and TRBJ2-1; D is possibly TRBD1 (8 bases). TRBV5-3 is marked as an open reading frame, function uncertain. The CDR3 is 17 amino acids. With 0 bases removed from V and 9 bases from J, the gap between germline ends came to 22 bases. Here the CDR3 reads CARSLGYRQGRECEQFF. CDR3 nucleotide sequence: TGTGCCAGAAGCTTGGGTTACCGACAGGGGAGGGAGTGTGAGCAGTTCTTC.